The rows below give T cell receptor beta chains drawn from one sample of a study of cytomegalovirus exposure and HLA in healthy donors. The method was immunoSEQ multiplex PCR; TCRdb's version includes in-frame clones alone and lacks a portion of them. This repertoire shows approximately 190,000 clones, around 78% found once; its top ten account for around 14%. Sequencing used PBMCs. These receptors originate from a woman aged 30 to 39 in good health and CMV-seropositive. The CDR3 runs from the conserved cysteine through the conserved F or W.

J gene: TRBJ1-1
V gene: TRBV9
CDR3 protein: CASSVGGNQGGNTEAFF

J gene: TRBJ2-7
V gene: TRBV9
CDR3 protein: CASSVEVIGEQYF

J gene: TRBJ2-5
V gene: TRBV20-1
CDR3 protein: CTAQVQETQYF

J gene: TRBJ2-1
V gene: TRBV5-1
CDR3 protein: CASSLGTSSYNEQFF

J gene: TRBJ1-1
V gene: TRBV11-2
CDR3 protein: CASSFAQRTGMNTEAFF

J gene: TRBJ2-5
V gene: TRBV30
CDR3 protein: CAWSPNQRETQYF

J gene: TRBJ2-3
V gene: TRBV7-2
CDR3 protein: CASSLRGKDTQYF

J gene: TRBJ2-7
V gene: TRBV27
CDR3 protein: CASSSGQAFSYEQYF

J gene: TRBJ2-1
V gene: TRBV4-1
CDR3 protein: CASSQATAGGGREQFF

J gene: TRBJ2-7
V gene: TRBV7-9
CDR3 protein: CASSSLRGTEEYF

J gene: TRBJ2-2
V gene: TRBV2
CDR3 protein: CASSGAYTGELFF

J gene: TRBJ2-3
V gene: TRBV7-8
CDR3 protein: CASSLITSPIVGQYF

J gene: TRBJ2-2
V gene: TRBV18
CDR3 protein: CASSPRSGGHTGELFF

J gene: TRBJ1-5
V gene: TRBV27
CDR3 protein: CASSLRGSNQPQHF

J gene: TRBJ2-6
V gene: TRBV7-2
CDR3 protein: CASTGGGPGANVLTF

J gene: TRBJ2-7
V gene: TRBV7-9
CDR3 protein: CASSLGTGGPGEQYF

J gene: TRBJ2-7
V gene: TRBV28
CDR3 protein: CASSWGGRARNYEQYF

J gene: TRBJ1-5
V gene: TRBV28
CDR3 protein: CASNRQGAEWGNQPQHF

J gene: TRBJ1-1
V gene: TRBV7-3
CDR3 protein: CASSLLGGRAEAFF

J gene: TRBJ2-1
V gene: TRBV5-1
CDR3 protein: CASSVRDRGGEQFF

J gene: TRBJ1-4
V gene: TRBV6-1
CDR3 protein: CASSVWFTEKLFF

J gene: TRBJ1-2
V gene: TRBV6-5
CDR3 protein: CASSPDRGPYGYTF

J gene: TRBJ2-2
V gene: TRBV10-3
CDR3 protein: CAIKPSGPNTGELFF

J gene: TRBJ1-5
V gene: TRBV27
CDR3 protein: CASSFHSDRDQPQHF

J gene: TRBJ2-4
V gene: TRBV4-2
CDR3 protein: CASSQRGAEAKNIQYF

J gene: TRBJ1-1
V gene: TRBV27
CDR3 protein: CASSFNRLRKKETEAFF

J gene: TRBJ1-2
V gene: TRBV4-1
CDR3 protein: CASRTGIGDSYGYTF

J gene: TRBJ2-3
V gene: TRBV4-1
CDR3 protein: CASSPTGERDTQYF